This T cell receptor beta chain was recorded in a study of blood T cell repertoires in COVID-19. Here immunoSEQ multiplex PCR was the method, and the copy in TCRdb shows in-frame clones only, minus some. The repertoire has 200,000 to 250,000 clones, roughly 80% of them found once; the top ten carry approximately 1.2%. The CDR3 is 15 residues long. Trimming took off 5 bases at V and 2 bases at J, with 10 bases between the two ends. CDR1 is MNHEY, CDR2 SMNVEV, per germline (reference sequence). The specimen sequenced was PBMCs or T cells enriched from blood (not recorded which). This clonotype was obtained from a woman aged 40 to 55 with acute COVID-19. The chain is built from TRBV27 and TRBJ2-6; a possible D gene is TRBD1 (5 bases). CDR3 in DNA: TGTGCCAGCAGTGCCTTAGGGGCTGGGGCCAACGTCCTGACTTTC. Residues: CASSALGAGANVLTF.